These 2 T cell receptor beta chains came from one sample sequenced in a study of shared clonotypes between healthy human individuals. Sequenced by immunoSEQ multiplex PCR; TCRdb stores in-frame clones only, minus some. Of a few million clones listed, around 90% are singletons. Material for sequencing was naive CD4+ T cells sorted from blood. Indicated subset: CD45RA+ positively selected. The receptors were gathered from a man younger than 35 in good health.

J is TRBJ1-5 and V is TRBV7-9; possibly TRBD1 for D (5 bases). This CDR3 comprises 15 residues. The V end was cut by 2 bases, the J end by 2 bases, with 10 bases between. Germline assignment: CDR1 SEHNR and CDR2 FQNEAQ (reference sequence). CDR3 sequence reads: CASSLSGMGNQPQHF. DNA of the CDR3: TGTGCCAGCAGCTTATCAGGGATGGGCAATCAGCCCCAGCATTTT.

V usage is TRBV13 and J usage is TRBJ2-2; TRBD1 matches 8 bases. The junction had 6 bases not matched to a gene; V was cut back by 3 bases and J by 6 bases. The CDR3 extends over 15 amino acids. CDR1 is PRHDT and CDR2 is FYEKMQ in the germline V gene (reference sequence). Written as DNA, the CDR3 is TGTGCCAGCAGCTTTTGGACAGGGCAAGCCGGGGAGCTGTTTTTT. It codes for CASSFWTGQAGELFF.